This T cell receptor (beta chain) was observed in a study of PD-L1 blockade in urothelial cancer. Germline V gene data show CDR1 as SGHTA and CDR2 as FQGNSA. This CDR3 is 15 amino acids long. Between the trimmed V and J ends, which lost 0 bases and 8 bases, there was a span of 13 bases. TCRdb's table, derived via immunoSEQ multiplex PCR, lists solely in-frame clones and lacks some. The sample carries tens of thousands of clones, more than 65% recorded once. This specimen was PBMCs, taken around atezolizumab (anti-PD-L1) treatment. The origin of this receptor is a man between 65 and 85 years old with urothelial cancer. V is TRBV7-2 and J is TRBJ2-2; D is possibly TRBD1 (5 bases). The CDR3 DNA reads TGTGCCAGCAGCTTAGCTGGACACTCAAGAGGGGAGCTGTTTTTT. Translating gives CASSLAGHSRGELFF.